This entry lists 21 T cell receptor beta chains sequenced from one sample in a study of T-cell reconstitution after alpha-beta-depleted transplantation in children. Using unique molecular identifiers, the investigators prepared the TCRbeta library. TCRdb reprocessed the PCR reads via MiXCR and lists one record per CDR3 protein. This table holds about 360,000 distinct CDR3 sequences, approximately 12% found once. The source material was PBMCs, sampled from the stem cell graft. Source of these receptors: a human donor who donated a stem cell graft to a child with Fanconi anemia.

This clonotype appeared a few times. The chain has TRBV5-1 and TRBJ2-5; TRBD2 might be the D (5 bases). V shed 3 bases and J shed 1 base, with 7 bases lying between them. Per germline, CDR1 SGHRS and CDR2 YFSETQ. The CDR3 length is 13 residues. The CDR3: CASSYGVQETQYF. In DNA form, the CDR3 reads TGCGCCAGCAGCTACGGGGTCCAAGAGACCCAGTACTTC.

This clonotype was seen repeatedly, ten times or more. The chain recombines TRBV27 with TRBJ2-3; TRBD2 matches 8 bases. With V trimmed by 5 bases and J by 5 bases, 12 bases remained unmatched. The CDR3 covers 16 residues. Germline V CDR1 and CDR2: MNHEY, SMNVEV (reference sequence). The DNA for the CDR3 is TGTGCCAGCAGTACCAGGACTAGCCTCCGACTAGATACGCAGTATTTT. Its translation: CASSTRTSLRLDTQYF.

CDR3 bases: TGTGCCAGCAGCCAAAGGATGGGCGGGGTAGGCTACAATGAGCAGTTCTTC. It is translated as CASSQRMGGVGYNEQFF. The gene calls are TRBV7-6 and TRBJ2-1; D might be TRBD2 (6 bases). Between the trimmed V and J ends, which lost 5 bases and 3 bases, there was a span of 20 bases. This CDR3 region has 17 residues. Per the germline V gene, CDR1 is SGHVS and CDR2 is FNYEAQ.

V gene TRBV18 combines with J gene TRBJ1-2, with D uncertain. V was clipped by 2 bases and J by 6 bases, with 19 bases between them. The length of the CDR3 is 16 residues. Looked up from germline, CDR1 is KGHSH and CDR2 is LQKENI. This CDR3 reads CASSPKGGNTKDGYTF. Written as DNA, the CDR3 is TGTGCCAGCTCACCAAAGGGAGGGAATACGAAGGATGGCTACACCTTC.

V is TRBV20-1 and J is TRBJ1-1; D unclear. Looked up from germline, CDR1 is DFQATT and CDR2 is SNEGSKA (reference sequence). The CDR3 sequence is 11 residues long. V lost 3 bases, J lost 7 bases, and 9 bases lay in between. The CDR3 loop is CSASNWNEAFF. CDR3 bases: TGCAGTGCTAGCAACTGGAATGAAGCTTTCTTT.

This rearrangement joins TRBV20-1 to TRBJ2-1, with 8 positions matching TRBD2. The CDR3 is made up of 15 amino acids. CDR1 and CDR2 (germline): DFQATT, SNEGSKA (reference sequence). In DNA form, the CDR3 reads TGCTGCGCTAGTTTTGGGCCGGGGGGGAACAATGAGCAGTTCTTC. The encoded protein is CCASFGPGGNNEQFF.

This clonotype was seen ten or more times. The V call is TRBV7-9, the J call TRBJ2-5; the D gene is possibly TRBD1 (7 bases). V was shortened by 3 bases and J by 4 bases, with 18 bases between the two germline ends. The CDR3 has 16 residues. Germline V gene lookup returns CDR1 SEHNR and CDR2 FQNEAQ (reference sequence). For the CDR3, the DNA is TGTGCCAGCAGCTTGAGTAACAGGGGAGGTCGAGAGACCCAGTACTTC. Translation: CASSLSNRGGRETQYF. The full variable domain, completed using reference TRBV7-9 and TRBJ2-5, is DTGVSQNPRHKITKRGQNVTFRCDPISEHNRLYWYRQTLGQGPEFLTYFQNEAQLEKSRLLSDRFSAERPKGSFSTLEIQRTEQGDSAMYLCASSLSNRGGRETQYFGPGTRLLVL.

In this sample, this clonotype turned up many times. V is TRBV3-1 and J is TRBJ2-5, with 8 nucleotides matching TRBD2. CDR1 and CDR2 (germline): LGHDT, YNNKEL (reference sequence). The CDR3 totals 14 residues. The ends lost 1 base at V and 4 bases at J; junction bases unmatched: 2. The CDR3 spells CASSQVSGAETQYF. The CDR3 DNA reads TGTGCCAGCAGCCAAGTTAGCGGGGCAGAGACCCAGTACTTC.

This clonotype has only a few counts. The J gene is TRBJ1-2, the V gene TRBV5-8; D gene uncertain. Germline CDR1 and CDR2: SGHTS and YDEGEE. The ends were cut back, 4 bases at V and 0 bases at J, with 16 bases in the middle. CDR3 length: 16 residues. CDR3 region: CASSAPPGDSNYGYTF. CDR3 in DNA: TGTGCCAGCAGCGCACCTCCAGGAGACTCTAACTATGGCTACACCTTC.

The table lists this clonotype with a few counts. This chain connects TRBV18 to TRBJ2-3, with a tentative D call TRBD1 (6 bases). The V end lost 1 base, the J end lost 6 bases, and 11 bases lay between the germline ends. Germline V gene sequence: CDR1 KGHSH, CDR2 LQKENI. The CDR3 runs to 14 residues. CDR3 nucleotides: TGTGCCAGCTCACCACGGACCACAGGGGATACGCAGTATTTT. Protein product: CASSPRTTGDTQYF. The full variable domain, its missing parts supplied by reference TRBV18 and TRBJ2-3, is NAGVMQNPRHLVRRRGQEARLRCSPMKGHSHVYWYRQLPEEGLKFMVYLQKENIIDESGMPKERFSAEFPKEGPSILRIQQVVRGDSAAYFCASSPRTTGDTQYFGPGTRLTVL.

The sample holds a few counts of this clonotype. CDR3 residues: CASRKGPYSNQPQHF. CDR3 nucleotide sequence: TGTGCCAGCAGGAAGGGACCGTATAGCAATCAGCCCCAGCATTTT. V is TRBV3-1 and J is TRBJ1-5, with D perhaps TRBD1 (5 bases). The V gene lost 6 bases and the J gene lost 0 bases, with 12 bases spanning the gap. This CDR3 has 15 residues. Germline values: CDR1 LGHDT, CDR2 YNNKEL (reference sequence).

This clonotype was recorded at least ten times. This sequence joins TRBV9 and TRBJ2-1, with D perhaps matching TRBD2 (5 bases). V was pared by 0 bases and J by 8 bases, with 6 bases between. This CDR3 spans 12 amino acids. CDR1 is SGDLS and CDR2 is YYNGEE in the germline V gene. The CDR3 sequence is CASSVAGYEQFF. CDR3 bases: TGTGCCAGCAGCGTAGCGGGATATGAGCAGTTCTTC.

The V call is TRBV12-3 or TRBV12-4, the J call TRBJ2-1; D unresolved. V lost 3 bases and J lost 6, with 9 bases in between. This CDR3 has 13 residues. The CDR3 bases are TGTGCCAGCAGTTTGGGTAGTATCAATGAGCAGTTCTTC. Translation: CASSLGSINEQFF.

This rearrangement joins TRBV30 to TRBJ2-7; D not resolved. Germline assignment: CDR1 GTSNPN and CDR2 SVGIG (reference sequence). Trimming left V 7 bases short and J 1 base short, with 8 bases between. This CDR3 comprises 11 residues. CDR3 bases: TGTGCCTTCTCGGAGTCCTACGAGCAGTACTTC. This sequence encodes CAFSESYEQYF.

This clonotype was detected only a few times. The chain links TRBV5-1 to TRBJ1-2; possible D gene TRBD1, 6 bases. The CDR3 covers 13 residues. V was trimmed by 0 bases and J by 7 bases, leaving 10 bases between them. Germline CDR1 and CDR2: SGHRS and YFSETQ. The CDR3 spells CASSLEGVAGYTF. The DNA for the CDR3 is TGCGCCAGCAGCTTGGAGGGGGTTGCTGGCTACACCTTC. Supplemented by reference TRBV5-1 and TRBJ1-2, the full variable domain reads KAGVTQTPRYLIKTRGQQVTLSCSPISGHRSVSWYQQTPGQGLQFLFEYFSETQRNKGNFPGRFSGRQFSNSRSEMNVSTLELGDSALYLCASSLEGVAGYTFGSGTRLTVV.

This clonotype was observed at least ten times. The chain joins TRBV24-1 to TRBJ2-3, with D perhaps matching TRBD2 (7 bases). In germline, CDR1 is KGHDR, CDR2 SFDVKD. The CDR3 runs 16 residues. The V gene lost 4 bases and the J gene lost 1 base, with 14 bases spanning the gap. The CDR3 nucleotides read TGTGCCACCAGTGACCCTTCGGGGGGCCGCACAGATACGCAGTATTTT. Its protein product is CATSDPSGGRTDTQYF.

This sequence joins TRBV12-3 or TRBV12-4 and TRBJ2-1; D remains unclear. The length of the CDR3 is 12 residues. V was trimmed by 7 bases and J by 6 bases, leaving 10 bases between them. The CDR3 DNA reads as TGTGCCAGCACCTCCTACGGCAATGAGCAGTTCTTC. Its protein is CASTSYGNEQFF.

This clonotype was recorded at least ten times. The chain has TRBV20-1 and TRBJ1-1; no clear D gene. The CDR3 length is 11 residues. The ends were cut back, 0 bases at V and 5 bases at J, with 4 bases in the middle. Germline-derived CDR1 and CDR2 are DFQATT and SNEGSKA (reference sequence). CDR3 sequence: CSARDGTEAFF. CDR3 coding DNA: TGCAGTGCTAGAGATGGGACTGAAGCTTTCTTT.

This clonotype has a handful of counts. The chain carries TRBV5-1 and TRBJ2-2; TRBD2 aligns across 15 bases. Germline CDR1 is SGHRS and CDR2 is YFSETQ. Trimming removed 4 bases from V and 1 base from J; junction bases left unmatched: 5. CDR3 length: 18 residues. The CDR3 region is CASSKGLAGGLNTGELFF. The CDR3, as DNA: TGCGCCAGCAGCAAGGGACTAGCGGGGGGCTTGAACACCGGGGAGCTGTTTTTT.

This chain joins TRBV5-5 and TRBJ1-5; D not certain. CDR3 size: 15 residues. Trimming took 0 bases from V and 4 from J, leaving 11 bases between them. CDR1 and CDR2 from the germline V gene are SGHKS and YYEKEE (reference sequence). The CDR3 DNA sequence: TGTGCCAGCAGCTTGGAGGTAAATATAAATCAGCCCCAGCATTTT. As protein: CASSLEVNINQPQHF.

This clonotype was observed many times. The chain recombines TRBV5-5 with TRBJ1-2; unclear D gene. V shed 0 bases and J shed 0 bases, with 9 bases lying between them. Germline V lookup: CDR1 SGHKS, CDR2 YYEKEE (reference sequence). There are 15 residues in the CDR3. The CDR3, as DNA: TGTGCCAGCAGCTTGGAATCGACCTCTAACTATGGCTACACCTTC. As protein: CASSLESTSNYGYTF.